These T cell receptor beta chains were read from a single sample in a study of blood T cell repertoires in COVID-19. Only in-frame clones appear in the TCRdb table, and some are missing; sequencing was by immunoSEQ multiplex PCR. The sample holds 100,000 to 130,000 clones, approximately 88% seen once. Input material: peripheral blood. Receptors originate from a human donor in a cohort sampled during active COVID-19. The CDR3 runs from the conserved cysteine through the conserved F or W.

>TRBJ1-6|TRBV21-1
CASSKGRALSSPLHF
>TRBJ2-5|TRBV5-1
CASRLSGSSRETQYF
>TRBJ1-1|TRBV27
CASALLGRAEAFF
>TRBJ1-2|TRBV5-1
CASSRDSTYGYTF
>TRBJ1-2|TRBV30
CAWSGGQGRFYTF
>TRBJ2-6|TRBV19
CASSTSGGANVLTF
>TRBJ1-3|TRBV10-3
CAISGGGPGNTIYF
>TRBJ1-1|TRBV28
CASSSGEGRNTEAFF
>TRBJ2-2|TRBV5-4
CASSLRLAGGIGELFF
>TRBJ2-1|TRBV6-5
CASSPGQGGYNEQFF